These T cell receptor beta chains were read from a single sample in a study of cytomegalovirus exposure and HLA in healthy donors. Profiled with immunoSEQ multiplex PCR; TCRdb holds only in-frame clones, not every one. The sample yields 190,000 or so clones, roughly 88% seen once. The sequencing sample was made of PBMCs. These receptors were collected from a woman aged 25 to 39 in good health and CMV-seropositive. Both conserved end residues are part of each CDR3. A D gene is named only where the DNA matches it firmly. Only part of the rows carry a size: once, few, many, or a class if the clone is expanded.

CASSMLAGGHEQYF TGTGCCAGTAGTATGCTAGCGGGAGGCCACGAGCAGTACTTC TRBV19 . TRBJ2-7 TRBD2
CASSYPLGQGARNEQFF TGTGCCAGCAGCTATCCGCTCGGACAGGGGGCTAGGAATGAGCAGTTCTTC TRBV7-9 . TRBJ2-1 TRBD1
CASSYSGTNSYNEQFF TGTGCCAGCAGTTACTCGGGGACTAACTCCTACAATGAGCAGTTCTTC TRBV6-6 . TRBJ2-1 TRBD2
CASSTPSGRKRNEQFF TGTGCCAGCAGTACTCCAAGCGGGAGGAAGCGCAATGAGCAGTTCTTC TRBV28 . TRBJ2-1 TRBD2
CASSQDQASTDTQYF TGCGCCAGCAGCCAAGATCAGGCTAGCACAGATACGCAGTATTTT TRBV4-1 . TRBJ2-3 .
CASSLDRYEQYF TGTGCCAGCAGCTTGGACAGATACGAGCAGTACTTC TRBV5-4 . TRBJ2-7 .
CSVETGSGETQYF TGCAGCGTTGAAACAGGGTCGGGGGAGACCCAGTACTTC TRBV29-1 once TRBJ2-5 .
CASSLEGSGYTF TGCGCCAGCAGCTTGGAAGGGAGCGGCTACACCTTC TRBV5-1 few TRBJ1-2 .
CARSLELDSCSSGNTIYF TGTGCCAGAAGCTTGGAATTGGACAGCTGCAGTTCTGGAAACACCATATATTTT TRBV5-3 few TRBJ1-3 .
CASQSIRTSYNEQFF TGTGCCAGTCAAAGTATTCGGACTAGCTACAATGAGCAGTTCTTC TRBV28 . TRBJ2-1 TRBD2
CASSIWQSATNEKLFF TGTGCCAGTAGTATTTGGCAGTCTGCAACTAATGAAAAACTGTTTTTT TRBV19 . TRBJ1-4 .
CASSFSREGRYEQYF TGCGCCAGCAGCTTCTCACGGGAGGGCCGGTACGAGCAGTACTTC TRBV5-1 . TRBJ2-7 TRBD2
CGTGGARNTEAFF TGTGGGACCGGGGGGGCGAGAAACACTGAAGCTTTCTTT TRBV10-3 . TRBJ1-1 .
CASSRGTSGRVYEQYF TGCGCCAGCAGCAGAGGGACTAGCGGGAGAGTCTACGAGCAGTACTTC TRBV5-1 once TRBJ2-7 TRBD2
CAHRSPPHYGYTF TGTGCCCACCGGTCACCCCCTCACTATGGCTACACCTTC TRBV30 . TRBJ1-2 .
CASSPRLAPLTGELFF TGTGCCAGCAGCCCGAGACTAGCCCCGTTGACCGGGGAGCTGTTTTTT TRBV14 . TRBJ2-2 TRBD2
CASSRDRGTSGNTIYF TGTGCCAGCAGTCGGGACAGGGGAACCTCTGGAAACACCATATATTTT TRBV27 . TRBJ1-3 TRBD1
CASSYGTGIGLLFF TGTGCCAGCAGTTACGGGACAGGGATTGGACTTCTGTTTTTT TRBV6-5 . TRBJ1-4 TRBD1
CASSLTGTEAFF TGTGCCAGCAGCTTGACGGGCACTGAAGCTTTCTTT TRBV5-6 . TRBJ1-1 .
CASSFVSEANYEQYF TGCGCCAGCAGCTTTGTAAGCGAAGCAAACTACGAGCAGTACTTC TRBV5-1 . TRBJ2-7 .
CASSPSGGYEQYF TGTGCCAGCAGTCCCTCCGGGGGGTACGAGCAGTACTTC TRBV7-3 . TRBJ2-7 TRBD2
CASSLGREFWGSYEQYF TGTGCCAGCAGTTTGGGGCGGGAGTTTTGGGGTTCCTACGAGCAGTACTTC TRBV28 . TRBJ2-7 TRBD2
CASSWGSGSYEQYF TGTGCCAGCAGCTGGGGTAGCGGGAGCTACGAGCAGTACTTC TRBV7-3 . TRBJ2-7 TRBD2
CASSRDRDTEAFF TGTGCCAGCAGTCGGGACAGGGACACTGAAGCTTTCTTT TRBV25-1 . TRBJ1-1 TRBD1
CASGLQGGNGYTF TGTGCCAGCGGATTACAGGGGGGGAATGGCTACACCTTC TRBV2 few TRBJ1-2 TRBD1
CASSNVRSSGANVLTF TGTGCCAGCAGCAATGTCCGTAGCTCTGGGGCCAACGTCCTGACTTTC TRBV21-1 . TRBJ2-6 .
CASTAGSVNTEAFF TGTGCCAGCACCGCCGGGAGTGTGAACACTGAAGCTTTCTTT TRBV9 . TRBJ1-1 .
CASSERTSGRVVYEQYF TGTGCCAGCAGTGAAAGGACTAGCGGGAGGGTAGTATACGAGCAGTACTTC TRBV2 . TRBJ2-7 TRBD2
CASSQERTSGSETQYF TGTGCCAGCAGCCAAGAAAGGACTAGCGGGAGTGAGACCCAGTACTTC TRBV4-2 . TRBJ2-5 TRBD2
CASSYARSVGYTF TGTGCCAGCAGTTATGCTAGGTCGGTGGGCTACACCTTC TRBV6-5 . TRBJ1-2 .
CASSYYDEQFF TGTGCCAGCAGTTATTATGATGAGCAGTTCTTC TRBV6-6 once TRBJ2-1 .
CAWKDYSPDTQYF TGTGCCTGGAAGGACTATTCCCCAGATACGCAGTATTTT TRBV30 . TRBJ2-3 .
CASSENTLSYEQYF TGTGCCAGCAGTGAAAACACCCTCTCCTACGAGCAGTACTTC TRBV6-1 . TRBJ2-7 .
CASSLTGSYEQYF TGCGCCAGCAGCTTGACAGGTTCCTACGAGCAGTACTTC TRBV5-1 . TRBJ2-7 .
CASSLGGRAYGYTF TGTGCCAGCAGCTTAGGGGGCAGAGCCTATGGCTACACCTTC TRBV7-9 few TRBJ1-2 .
CATRQGAGYGYTF TGTGCCACCAGACAGGGGGCGGGCTATGGCTACACCTTC TRBV6-4 . TRBJ1-2 TRBD1
CASSLGGRTDTQYF TGTGCCAGCAGCTTGGGGGGGCGCACAGATACGCAGTATTTT TRBV5-5 . TRBJ2-3 .
CASSLEGLTGSYTF TGTGCCAGCAGCTTAGAGGGACTGACTGGAAGCTACACCTTC TRBV7-2 . TRBJ1-2 .
CASWGLEFSYEQYF TGTGCCAGCTGGGGACTAGAGTTTTCCTACGAGCAGTACTTC TRBV2 . TRBJ2-7 TRBD2
CASSPPGQGSYEQYF TGTGCCAGCAGTCCCCCGGGACAGGGATCCTACGAGCAGTACTTC TRBV6-6 . TRBJ2-7 TRBD1